Below, 16 T cell receptor beta chains from the same sample are listed, as sequenced in a study of cytomegalovirus exposure and HLA in healthy donors (dated by TCRdb to between 2016 and 2019). Libraries were constructed by the immunoSEQ multiplex PCR assay. The multiplex PCR relied on a mix of 60 forward primers for TCR Vbeta segments and 13 reverse primers for TCR Jbeta segments. Imported from immuneACCESS, the table was reduced by TCRdb to in-frame sequences with V and J called. These copies leave out some clones; in studies compared against another copy, an unresolved V gene accounts for under half, and the cause of the remainder is not known. The sample table includes some 110,000 clones. The ten largest clonotypes hold 2.5% to 3% of the sample. Specimen: PBMCs. These receptors originate from a man aged 30 to 39 in good health and CMV-seronegative.

CDR3 nucleotide sequence: TGTGCCAGCAGCTTTAGAGCGGGAGGGGACTACGAGCAGTACTTC. It is translated as CASSFRAGGDYEQYF. V and J are TRBV7-9 and TRBJ2-7, with 10 bases that match TRBD2. Germline assignment: CDR1 SEHNR and CDR2 FQNEAQ (reference sequence). V lost 3 bases, J lost 3 bases, and 5 bases stayed unmatched. This CDR3 has 15 amino acids. The variable domain in full, with the rest retrieved from reference TRBV7-9 and TRBJ2-7, is DTGVSQNPRHKITKRGQNVTFRCDPISEHNRLYWYRQTLGQGPEFLTYFQNEAQLEKSRLLSDRFSAERPKGSFSTLEIQRTEQGDSAMYLCASSFRAGGDYEQYFGPGTRLTVT.

V and J are TRBV27 and TRBJ1-6; perhaps TRBD1 as D (5 bases). Germline V lookup: CDR1 MNHEY, CDR2 SMNVEV (reference sequence). V was shortened by 2 bases and J by 10 bases, with 9 bases between the two germline ends. The CDR3 loop spans 13 amino acids. CDR3 coding DNA: TGTGCCAGCAGTTTAGGTCAGGGCTCACCCCTCCACTTT. Translation gives CASSLGQGSPLHF.

This rearrangement joins TRBV4-3 to TRBJ1-4; D remains unclear. Trimming shortened V by 0 bases and J by 7 bases, and 6 bases separated the two germline ends. Looked up from germline, CDR1 is LGHNA and CDR2 is YSLEER. CDR3 length: 13 amino acids. The CDR3 here is CASSQDMSEKLFF. The CDR3 DNA sequence: TGCGCCAGCAGCCAAGATATGAGTGAAAAACTGTTTTTT.

The chain couples TRBV19 to TRBJ1-4, with D maybe TRBD1 (5 bases). Trimming pared 3 bases from V and 0 bases from J, leaving 11 bases between. The CDR3 totals 16 residues. From germline, CDR1 is LNHDA and CDR2 SQIVND (reference sequence). CDR3 amino acids: CASSMITGATNEKLFF. CDR3 nucleotide sequence: TGTGCCAGTAGTATGATAACGGGGGCAACTAATGAAAAACTGTTTTTT.

The CDR3, as DNA: TGTGCCAGCAGCTTAGAAGAGGTGTCCGAGACCCAGTACTTC. Translation: CASSLEEVSETQYF. The chain combines TRBV7-2 with TRBJ2-5; D gene ambiguous. CDR1 and CDR2 from the germline V gene are SGHTA and FQGNSA. CDR3 size: 14 residues. V lost 1 base, J lost 5 bases, and 11 bases lay in between.

V and J are TRBV6-5 and TRBJ1-2, with D perhaps TRBD1 (6 bases). This CDR3 spans 15 amino acids. V was cut by 0 bases and J by 7 bases, with 15 bases left in between. Germline CDR1 is MNHEY and CDR2 is SVGAGI. The CDR3 spells CASSYSIGGGLGYTF. In DNA, the CDR3 is TGTGCCAGCAGTTACTCGATAGGGGGGGGGCTTGGCTACACCTTC.

CDR3 loop: CASRATGNDYGYTF. CDR3 bases: TGTGCCAGCAGAGCCACAGGGAATGACTATGGCTACACCTTC. This chain connects TRBV6-5 to TRBJ1-2, with D maybe TRBD1 (6 bases). CDR1 and CDR2 from the germline V gene are MNHEY and SVGAGI. V lost 6 bases and J 3 bases, leaving 14 bases between the germline ends. This CDR3 comprises 14 residues.

This sequence joins TRBV4-3 and TRBJ1-3; TRBD1 matches at 9 bases. The germline V gene encodes CDR1 LGHNA and CDR2 YSLEER. The CDR3 is 13 residues long. The J segment lost 11 bases and the V segment lost 6 bases, leaving 8 bases of the junction unmatched. For the CDR3, the DNA is TGCGCCAGCAGTAGGGACAGGGCAACGGCCATATATTTT. Translating gives CASSRDRATAIYF.

The rearrangement joins TRBV15 to TRBJ1-4; tentative D call: TRBD1 (6 bases). There are 14 residues in the CDR3. The V gene's germline CDR1 is LNHNV and CDR2 YYDKDF (reference sequence). With 5 bases removed from V and 3 bases from J, the gap between germline ends came to 10 bases. The DNA for the CDR3 is TGTGCCACCAGCCCCAGGGGATCTAATGAAAAACTGTTTTTT. It specifies CATSPRGSNEKLFF.

The rearrangement uses TRBV30 and TRBJ2-1; possibly TRBD2 for D (6 bases). Trimming stripped 0 bases from V and 9 bases from J, with 6 bases between. The CDR3 covers 11 residues. Per the germline V gene, CDR1 is GTSNPN and CDR2 is SVGIG (reference sequence). This CDR3 is CAWSVLAEQFF. CDR3 nucleotide sequence: TGTGCCTGGAGTGTACTAGCTGAGCAGTTCTTC.

V and J are TRBV30 and TRBJ2-7, with 7 bases that match TRBD1. The germline CDR1 and CDR2 sequences are GTSNPN and SVGIG (reference sequence). The ends lost 4 bases at V and 2 bases at J; junction bases unmatched: 8. The CDR3 contains 14 residues. The CDR3 nucleotides read TGTGCCTGGAATCAGTTCGGGACAGCCTACGAGCAGTACTTC. The encoded protein is CAWNQFGTAYEQYF. The whole variable domain, filled in from reference TRBV30 and TRBJ2-7, reads SQTIHQWPATLVQPVGSPLSLECTVEGTSNPNLYWYRQAAGRGLQLLFYSVGIGQISSEVPQNLSASRPQDRQFILSSKKLLLSDSGFYLCAWNQFGTAYEQYFGPGTRLTVT.

The genes are TRBV30 and TRBJ1-5; D might be TRBD1 (5 bases). This CDR3 is 14 amino acids long. Trimming took 1 base from V and 6 from J, leaving 13 bases between them. Per germline, CDR1 GTSNPN and CDR2 SVGIG (reference sequence). CDR3 region: CAWSGRGFRQPQHF. CDR3 in DNA: TGTGCCTGGAGTGGTAGGGGTTTCCGTCAGCCCCAGCATTTT.

The rearrangement uses TRBV7-9 and TRBJ2-1; tentatively, D is TRBD2 (5 bases). The germline V and J ends were trimmed by 11 bases and 5 bases, with 7 bases remaining between them. This CDR3 is built from 10 residues. The germline V gene encodes CDR1 SEHNR and CDR2 FQNEAQ (reference sequence). DNA for the CDR3: TGTGCCGAGGGTCACAATGAGCAGTTCTTC. Translation gives CAEGHNEQFF.

The V call is TRBV28, the J call TRBJ1-5; tentatively, D is TRBD1 (6 bases). CDR1 is MDHEN, CDR2 SYDVKM, per germline. Trimming took 6 bases from V and 6 from J, leaving 9 bases between them. The CDR3 length is 12 residues. Here the CDR3 reads CASRVGGQPQHF. CDR3 coding DNA: TGTGCCAGCAGGGTAGGGGGTCAGCCCCAGCATTTT.

J is TRBJ2-7 and V is TRBV4-2; TRBD2 matches 14 bases. V lost 1 base, J lost 2 bases, and 1 base stayed unmatched. CDR1 LGHNA and CDR2 YNFKEQ come from the germline V gene. The CDR3 length is 16 residues. The CDR3, as DNA: TGTGCCAGCAGCCAAGCGGGACTAGCGGGGGCCTACGAGCAGTACTTC. It yields the protein CASSQAGLAGAYEQYF.

The chain links TRBV19 to TRBJ1-1; possibly TRBD1 for D (6 bases). Germline CDR1 LNHDA, CDR2 SQIVND (reference sequence). The ends were cut back, 3 bases at V and 10 bases at J, with 12 bases in the middle. There are 12 residues in the CDR3. In DNA form, the CDR3 reads TGTGCCAGTAGTATGCAGGGGCCCGGAGCTTTCTTT. It yields the protein CASSMQGPGAFF.